Listed below are T cell receptor beta chains from one sample, sequenced in a study of early T cells in non-severe SARS-CoV-2 infection. TCRdb redid the calling of the 5' RACE reads with MiXCR, one entry per CDR3 protein. The sample holds some 57,000 distinct CDR3 sequences, around 8% seen once. The sample was whole blood. The receptor set was obtained from an adult who was a healthcare worker with PCR-confirmed SARS-CoV-2 infection or an uninfected control (not recorded which). Each CDR3 is given with its conserved first and last residue. Rows may omit the clone size; those that give it use once, few, many or a size class.

v_call	clone_size	j_call	cdr3_aa
TRBV5-1	many	TRBJ2-6	CASSWDIGLTSGANVLTF
TRBV3-1	-	TRBJ2-1	CASSPGRINEQFF
TRBV5-1	-	TRBJ2-7	CASSPDRGFVYEQYF
TRBV7-8	-	TRBJ2-1	CASSLAPGTGVYNEQFF
TRBV12-3/TRBV12-4	few	TRBJ2-7	CASSGNSYEQYF
TRBV6-6	many	TRBJ1-6	CASSYNSPLHF
TRBV5-1	few	TRBJ2-1	CASSLEASGSSYNEQFF
TRBV20-1	few	TRBJ2-5	CSARDRVETQYF
TRBV2	many	TRBJ2-3	CASTVLAGPGDTQYF
TRBV7-2	few	TRBJ2-3	CASSQGPLDTQYF
TRBV7-2	many	TRBJ2-7	CASMRLAGMGEQYF
TRBV13	-	TRBJ2-7	CASSRGLHEQYF
TRBV6-5	-	TRBJ2-2	CASSLGTENTGELFF
TRBV11-2	few	TRBJ2-5	CASSLQISETQYF
TRBV18	many	TRBJ2-5	CASYAGPRQETQYF
TRBV30	-	TRBJ1-2	CAWRGGRGYTF
TRBV12-3/TRBV12-4	-	TRBJ2-2	CASSREVLWTGELFF